This record concerns one TCR beta chain sequence. The antigen it binds to is not known. Base qualities are not provided; no much larger clone lies one nucleotide away. From its cysteine to its phenylalanine, the CDR3 spans 16 amino acids. The entry retains the CDR3 DNA only, 48 bases that are in frame from base 1. V and J are trimmed by 3 bases and 8 bases, and the gene matches miss 12 bases of the junction. For CDR1 and CDR2, the germline V gene (reference sequence) lists SEHNR and FQNEAQ. The data were taken from a study of shared clonotypes between healthy human individuals (TCRdb year 2020). Study-wide context: The cohort comprised a couple of women and a few men aged 18 to 49 years. Per donor, three plates each were used for CD4 naive and CD4 memory, two for CD8 naive, and one for CD8 memory. Blood TCR repertoires of roughly five healthy adults were deeply sequenced to estimate repertoire size and the extent of clonotype sharing between individuals. Different laboratories and diverse techniques were used to prepare libraries and sequence TCR repertoires, to increase sequencing depth and limit assay-specific biases. Per donor, leukapheresis produced somewhere between about 0.8 and 9 billion PBMCs.

CD8 naive samples consisted of CD45RO-negative cells that were positively selected for CCR7, yielding a CD45RA+CCR7+ population without TemRA cells. The donors were healthy, HIV-negative adults with no recently reported acute infections or vaccinations. Only Caucasian adults living in Nashville, Tennessee, USA were represented among the donors. After blood collection by leukapheresis, PBMCs were isolated using Ficoll-Histopaque density gradient centrifugation and then cryopreserved in the vapor phase of liquid nitrogen. Purity and quantity of every magnetically sorted T cell population were checked by analytical flow cytometry. Each sorted fraction had its genomic DNA isolated and then quantified by UV absorbance on a Nanodrop 2000c. TCR CDR3 regions were amplified from genomic DNA by multiplex PCR using the deep immunoSEQ assay. For each cell subset, the extracted genomic DNA was distributed evenly across all wells of several immunoSEQ 96-well plates, and each plate served as one replicate. For sorted subsets, about 200 ng genomic DNA, equal to 25,000 to 35,000 T cell genomes, was loaded into each replicate PCR. The purified libraries were quantified using a Qubit 3.0 fluorometer, sized with a Bioanalyzer 2100, and then quantified again using the KAPA Library Quantification kit. Every immunoSEQ 96-well plate was sequenced on a separate single-read 150-cycle Illumina NextSeq 550 flow cell. The authors processed their data as follows. Because the immunoSEQ output included only junctional sequences and no quality scores, the filtering could not be the same as the filtering used for full-length reads. To assign V/J genes and CDR3, sequences were annotated using PyIR, a Python wrapper for IgBLAST v1.9, with IMGT germline references. Any read was removed if the V/J assignment was weak (E-value above 1e-6), the CDR3 was missing, or the read contained stop codons, out-of-frame junctions, or ambiguous translated residues. V3J clonotypes were defined as sequences sharing an identical inferred V gene, J gene, and CDR3 amino acid sequence. To compute the percentage overlap between repertoires, the number of shared unique clonotypes was divided by the size of the smaller repertoire. Richness of each repertoire was evaluated using RTK rarefaction, the Chao1 estimator, and Recon v2.1 estimates of unobserved clonotypes. OLGA was used to compute generation probabilities for all TCRbeta clonotypes that the gDNA method yielded from a few donors. Imported from immuneACCESS, the table was reduced by TCRdb to in-frame sequences with V and J called. These copies leave out some clones; in studies compared against another copy, an unresolved V gene accounts for under half, and the cause of the remainder is not known. The D gene and trimming were derived from the DNA, and the V and J assignments and clone size from that table. The sample table contains around 580,000 clones; only one count was recorded for roughly 98% of them. 0.3% of the sample is held by the ten biggest clonotypes.

The paper's findings and limits, for the study overall: Clonotypes shared by all four sorted-subset donors showed higher generation probabilities than non-shared clonotypes. Around 5.4% of naive CD4, roughly 3.5% of naive CD8, 2.3% of memory CD4, and 0.4% of memory CD8 clonotypes were shared across four donors. Based on pairwise subsampling, the degree of clonotype sharing among donors was expected to be affected by sequencing depth. Rarefaction of sorted-subset datasets indicated incomplete sequencing despite the large sequencing depth. Only blood was sampled, and tissue TCR repertoires likely differ from those in blood. Larger estimated clonotype richness was generally found for naive subsets than for memory subsets. The genetic and exposure-history diversity represented was limited by the small number of donors.

Sequencing was done on a sample of naive CD8+ T cells sorted from blood. Interpreted using the paper, the cell subset or site label stands for: CD45RA+CCR7+. The receptor comes from a man aged 25 to 45 in good health. Rearrangement joined TRBV7-9 to TRBJ1-2, with 10 central nucleotides matching TRBD1. Here the CDR3 is given as CASSLTPDRGMVGYTF. The DNA sequence is as follows: TGTGCCAGCAGCTTGACACCGGACAGGGGGATGGTGGGCTACACCTTC.